This entry describes one T cell receptor beta chain. The data stem from a study of blood T cell repertoires in COVID-19. On the study more broadly: Both acute and convalescent COVID-19 samples were obtained from the United States, Italy and Spain. Sources were T cells, B-cell-depleted T cells, or PBMCs; the material itself was cDNA or gDNA.

Original methodology: Using reference gene primer amplification, nucleated cell counts were estimated. Profiled with immunoSEQ multiplex PCR; TCRdb holds only in-frame clones, not every one. The V and J calls and clone size were taken over from that table, and D and trimming were inferred from the DNA. There are around 63,000 clones in the sample; 70% to 90% occur only once, and approximately 1.2% lies in the top ten. Germline assignment: CDR1 MRHNA and CDR2 SNTAGT. CDR3 length: 15 amino acids. J gave up 6 bases and V 3 bases, and 4 bases lay outside the gene matches. The TCR originated in a woman aged 80 or over with acute or convalescent COVID-19. The chain couples TRBV6-4 to TRBJ2-1; TRBD2 matches at 11 bases. The specimen sequenced was peripheral blood. The CDR3 coding sequence is TGTGCCAGCAGTGAGTTAGCGGGAGGGTTCAATGAGCAGTTCTTC. This codes for CASSELAGGFNEQFF.